This TCR beta chain was captured by sequencing in a study of T cell changes during pregnancy in multiple sclerosis. The CDR3 runs to 16 residues. The V gene's germline CDR1 is SGHNT and CDR2 YENEEA. Trimming took 0 bases from V and 8 from J, leaving 17 bases between them. TCRdb's copy holds only in-frame clones and misses some; the assay was immunoSEQ multiplex PCR. The sample lists roughly 79,000 clones; under 95% were seen once. This clone was seen once. The V call is TRBV11-3, the J call TRBJ2-1; D may be TRBD1 (6 bases). This receptor was identified in a female donor with multiple sclerosis, enrolled in a pregnancy study. The source material was CD4+ T cells from peripheral blood mononuclear cells, sampled before pregnancy. CDR3 loop: CASSLDETSQGDEQFF. In DNA, the CDR3 is TGTGCCAGCAGCTTAGACGAAACGTCACAGGGAGATGAGCAGTTCTTC. The entire variable domain, with the rest obtained from reference TRBV11-3 and TRBJ2-1, is as follows: EAGVVQSPRYKIIEKKQPVAFWCNPISGHNTLYWYLQNLGQGPELLIRYENEEAVDDSQLPKDRFSAERLKGVDSTLKIQPAELGDSAVYLCASSLDETSQGDEQFFGPGTRLTVL.